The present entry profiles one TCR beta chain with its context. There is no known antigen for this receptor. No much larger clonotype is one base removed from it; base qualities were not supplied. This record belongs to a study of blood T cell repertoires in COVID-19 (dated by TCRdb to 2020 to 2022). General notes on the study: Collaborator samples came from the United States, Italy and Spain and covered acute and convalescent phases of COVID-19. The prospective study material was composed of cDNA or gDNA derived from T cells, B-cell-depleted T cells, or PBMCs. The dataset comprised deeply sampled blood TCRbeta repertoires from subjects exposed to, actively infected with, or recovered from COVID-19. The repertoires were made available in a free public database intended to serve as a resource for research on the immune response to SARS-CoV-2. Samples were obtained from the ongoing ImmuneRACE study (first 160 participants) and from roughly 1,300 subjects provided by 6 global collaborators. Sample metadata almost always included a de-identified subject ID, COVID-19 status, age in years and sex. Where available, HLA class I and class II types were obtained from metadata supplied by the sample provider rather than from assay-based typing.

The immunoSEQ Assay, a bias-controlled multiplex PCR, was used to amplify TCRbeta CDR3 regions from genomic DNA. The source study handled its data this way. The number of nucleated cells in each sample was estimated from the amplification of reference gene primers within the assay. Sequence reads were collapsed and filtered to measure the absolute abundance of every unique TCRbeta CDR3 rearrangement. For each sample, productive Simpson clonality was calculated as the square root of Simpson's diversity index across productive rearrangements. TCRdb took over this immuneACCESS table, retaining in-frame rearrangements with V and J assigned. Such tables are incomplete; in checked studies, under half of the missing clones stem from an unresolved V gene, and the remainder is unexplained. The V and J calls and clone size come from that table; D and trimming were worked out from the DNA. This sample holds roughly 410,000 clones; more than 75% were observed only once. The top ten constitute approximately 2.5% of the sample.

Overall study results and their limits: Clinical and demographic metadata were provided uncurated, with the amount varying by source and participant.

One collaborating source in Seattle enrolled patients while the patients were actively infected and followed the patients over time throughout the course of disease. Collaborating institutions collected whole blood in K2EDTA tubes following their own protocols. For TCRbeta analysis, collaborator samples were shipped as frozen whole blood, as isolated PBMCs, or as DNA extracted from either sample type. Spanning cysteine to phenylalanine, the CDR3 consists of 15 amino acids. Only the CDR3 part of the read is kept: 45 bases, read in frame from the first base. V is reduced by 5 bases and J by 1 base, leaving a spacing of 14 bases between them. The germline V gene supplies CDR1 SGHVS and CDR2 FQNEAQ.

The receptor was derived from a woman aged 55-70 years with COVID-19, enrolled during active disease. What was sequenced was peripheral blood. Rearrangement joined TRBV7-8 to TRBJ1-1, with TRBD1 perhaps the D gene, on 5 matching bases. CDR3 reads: CASSPSQGWNTEAFF. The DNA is TGTGCCAGCAGCCCTAGTCAGGGTTGGAACACTGAAGCTTTCTTT.